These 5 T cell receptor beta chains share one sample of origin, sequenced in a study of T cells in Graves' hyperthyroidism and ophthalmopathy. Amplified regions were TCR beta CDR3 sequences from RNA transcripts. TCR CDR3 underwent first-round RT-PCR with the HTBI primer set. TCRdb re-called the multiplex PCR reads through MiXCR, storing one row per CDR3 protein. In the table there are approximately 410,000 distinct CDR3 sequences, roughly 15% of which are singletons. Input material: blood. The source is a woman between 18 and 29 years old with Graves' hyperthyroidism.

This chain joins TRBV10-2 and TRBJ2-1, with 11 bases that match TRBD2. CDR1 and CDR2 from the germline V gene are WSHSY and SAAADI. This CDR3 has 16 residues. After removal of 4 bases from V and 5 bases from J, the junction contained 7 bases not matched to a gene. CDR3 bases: TGCGCCAGCAGTGGGGCTAGCGGGAGGACTAACAATGAGCAGTTCTTC. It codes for CASSGASGRTNNEQFF.

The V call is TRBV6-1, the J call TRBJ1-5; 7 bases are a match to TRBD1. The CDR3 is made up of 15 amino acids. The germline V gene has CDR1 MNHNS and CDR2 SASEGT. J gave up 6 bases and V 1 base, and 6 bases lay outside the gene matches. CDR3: CASSEERTGVQPQHF. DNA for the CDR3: TGTGCCAGCAGTGAAGAACGGACAGGAGTTCAGCCCCAGCATTTT.

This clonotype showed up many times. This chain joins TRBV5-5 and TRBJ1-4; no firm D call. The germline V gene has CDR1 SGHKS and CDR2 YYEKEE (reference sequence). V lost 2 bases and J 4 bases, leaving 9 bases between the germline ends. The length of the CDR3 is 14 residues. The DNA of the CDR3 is TGTGCCAGCAGCTTTCTGGGTAATAATGAAAAACTGTTTTTT. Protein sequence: CASSFLGNNEKLFF.

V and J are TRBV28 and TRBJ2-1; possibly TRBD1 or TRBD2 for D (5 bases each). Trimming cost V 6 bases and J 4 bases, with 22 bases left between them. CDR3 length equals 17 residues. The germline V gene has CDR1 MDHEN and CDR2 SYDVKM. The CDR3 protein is CASRSGWFVGRYNEQFF. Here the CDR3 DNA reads TGTGCCAGCAGATCGGGGTGGTTTGTGGGACGGTACAATGAGCAGTTCTTC.

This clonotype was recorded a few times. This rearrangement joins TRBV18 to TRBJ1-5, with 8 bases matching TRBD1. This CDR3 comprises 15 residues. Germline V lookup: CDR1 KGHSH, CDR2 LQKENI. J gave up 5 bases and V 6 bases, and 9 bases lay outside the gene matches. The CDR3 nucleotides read TGTGCCAGCTCGCGGGACAGGACGGGATATCAGCCCCAGCATTTT. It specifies CASSRDRTGYQPQHF. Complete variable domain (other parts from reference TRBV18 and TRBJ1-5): NAGVMQNPRHLVRRRGQEARLRCSPMKGHSHVYWYRQLPEEGLKFMVYLQKENIIDESGMPKERFSAEFPKEGPSILRIQQVVRGDSAAYFCASSRDRTGYQPQHFGDGTRLSIL.